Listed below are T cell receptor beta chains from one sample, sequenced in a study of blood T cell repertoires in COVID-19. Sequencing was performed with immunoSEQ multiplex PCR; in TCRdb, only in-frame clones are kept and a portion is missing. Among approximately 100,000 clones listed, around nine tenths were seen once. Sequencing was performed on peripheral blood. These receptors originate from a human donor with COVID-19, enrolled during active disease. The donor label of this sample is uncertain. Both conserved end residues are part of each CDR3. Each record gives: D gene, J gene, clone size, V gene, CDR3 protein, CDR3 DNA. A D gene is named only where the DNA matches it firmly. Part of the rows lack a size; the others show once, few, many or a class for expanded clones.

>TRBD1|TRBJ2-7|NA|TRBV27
CASSLKPGQGAFEQYF
TGTGCCAGCAGTTTGAAGCCGGGACAGGGGGCATTCGAGCAGTACTTC
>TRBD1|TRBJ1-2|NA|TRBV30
CARIDRAGYTF
TGTGCCCGGATAGACAGGGCTGGCTACACCTTC
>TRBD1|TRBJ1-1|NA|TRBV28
CASSAGGEAFF
TGTGCCAGCAGTGCAGGGGGTGAGGCTTTCTTT
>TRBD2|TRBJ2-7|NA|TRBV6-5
CARGSNYEQYF
TGTGCCCGCGGGAGTAACTACGAGCAGTACTTC
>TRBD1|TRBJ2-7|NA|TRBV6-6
CASSYSDREDEQYF
TGTGCCAGCAGTTACTCGGACAGGGAGGACGAGCAGTACTTC
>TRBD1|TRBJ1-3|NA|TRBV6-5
CASSYGDRGSGNTIYF
TGTGCCAGCAGTTACGGAGACAGGGGCTCTGGAAACACCATATATTTT
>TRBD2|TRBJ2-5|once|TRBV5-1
CASTPGGIQETQYF
TGCGCCAGCACCCCCGGGGGGATCCAAGAGACCCAGTACTTC
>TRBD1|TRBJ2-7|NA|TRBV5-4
CASSLDRGDEQYF
TGTGCCAGCAGCTTGGACAGGGGCGACGAGCAGTACTTC
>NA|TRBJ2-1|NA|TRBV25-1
CASSEGGKSSYNEQFF
TGTGCCAGCAGTGAAGGGGGCAAAAGTTCCTACAATGAGCAGTTCTTC
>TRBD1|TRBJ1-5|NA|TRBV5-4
CASSFDRDQPQHF
TGTGCCAGCAGCTTTGACAGGGATCAGCCCCAGCATTTT
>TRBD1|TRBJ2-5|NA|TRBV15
CATSSGQGQETQYF
TGTGCCACCAGCAGCGGACAGGGCCAAGAGACCCAGTACTTC
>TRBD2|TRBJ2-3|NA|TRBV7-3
CASSFRGESTDTQYF
TGTGCCAGCAGCTTTCGGGGGGAGAGCACAGATACGCAGTATTTT
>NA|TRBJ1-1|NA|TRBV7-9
CASSLGGGTENTEAFF
TGTGCCAGCAGCTTAGGGGGGGGCACAGAGAACACTGAAGCTTTCTTT
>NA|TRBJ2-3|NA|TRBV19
CATREGRRASTDTQYF
TGTGCCACCAGAGAGGGGAGGCGGGCTAGCACAGATACGCAGTATTTT
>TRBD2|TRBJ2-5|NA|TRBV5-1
CASSLGSGGEETQYF
TGCGCCAGCAGCTTGGGTAGCGGGGGGGAGGAGACCCAGTACTTC
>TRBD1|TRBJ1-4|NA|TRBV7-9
CASSASGQGGEKLFF
TGTGCCAGCAGCGCGTCGGGACAGGGGGGCGAAAAACTGTTTTTT
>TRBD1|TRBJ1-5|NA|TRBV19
CASSIAPGQFLYSNQPQHF
TGTGCCAGTAGTATAGCCCCGGGACAGTTCCTCTATAGCAATCAGCCCCAGCATTTT
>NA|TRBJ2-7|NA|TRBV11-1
CASSAGADRSYEQYF
TGTGCCAGCAGCGCAGGGGCCGACAGATCCTACGAGCAGTACTTC
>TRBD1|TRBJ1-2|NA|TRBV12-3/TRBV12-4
CASEGAVGYTF
TGTGCCAGCGAGGGGGCGGTCGGCTACACCTTC